The present entry profiles one T cell receptor (beta chain) with its context. The clone's antigen remains unknown. Per-base qualities were not stored, and no clone one base away is much larger. This specimen belongs to a study of radiotherapy plus CTLA-4 blockade in lung cancer (dated by TCRdb to 2016 to 2019). In terms of the full investigation: Among enrolled patients, 15% to 20% had an objective response and 31% reached disease control.

The germline V and J ends show losses of 6 bases and 4 bases respectively, and no gene match explains 6 bases of the junction. The CDR3 contains 14 residues, cysteine and phenylalanine counted. This entry keeps only the CDR3 DNA: 42 bases, framed from base 1. CDR1 and CDR2 are drawn from the germline V gene: MNHEY, SVGAGI. The study evaluated CTLA-4 blockade (ipilimumab) given together with focal radiation therapy in patients who had chemo-refractory metastatic non-small-cell lung cancer. Libraries came from the immunoSEQ multiplex PCR assay. TCRdb limited this immuneACCESS table to in-frame rearrangements with V and J called. A share of clones is missing; checked studies link under half to unresolved V genes, and the rest is unexplained. For this sample the table gives roughly 71,000 clones, of which around 82% were detected only once. Clones ranked in the top ten supply 7.1% of the sample. The research as a whole found: After treatment with radiotherapy and ipilimumab, TCR clones that originated in tumors expanded in peripheral blood. The strongest predictors of response, as reported, were early dynamic changes in blood T cell clones along with a rise in serum interferon-beta after radiation.

This sequence originates from a human donor with non-small cell lung cancer who had a complete response to radiotherapy plus ipilimumab. The chain is assembled from TRBV6-5 and TRBJ2-5, with 9 junctional bases fitting TRBD1. Sample: peripheral blood, taken from a patient treated with radiotherapy plus ipilimumab. The sequenced DNA: TGTGCCAGCAGGGGACAGGGTCCGAGAGAGACCCAGTACTTC. Its protein reads: CASRGQGPRETQYF.